The T cell receptor (beta chain) under discussion was sequenced for a study of shared clonotypes between healthy human individuals. Study conclusions and caveats: Sorted-subset sequencing was shown by rarefaction to be incomplete despite large depth.

Comments on this clone: Its matching antigen is unknown.

The CDR3 runs to 14 residues. The germline CDR1 and CDR2 sequences are SGHVS and FNYEAQ. The germline V and J ends were trimmed by 5 bases and 2 bases, with 12 bases remaining between them. Several immunoSEQ 96-well plates shared each subset's DNA, each plate a replicate. Clones were sequenced by immunoSEQ multiplex PCR, and TCRdb holds only the in-frame ones, with some missing. In the table there are about 660,000 clones, about 74% of which are singletons. V is TRBV7-6 and J is TRBJ1-1; D may be TRBD1 (6 bases). This TCR was recovered from a woman in her 30s in good health. Sequencing was done on a sample of memory CD4+ T cells sorted from blood. This sample's subset: CD45RA-negative fraction. CDR3 sequence: CASSPRTVNTEAFF. The CDR3 coding sequence is TGTGCCAGCAGCCCCCGGACAGTAAACACTGAAGCTTTCTTT.